This T cell receptor beta chain is drawn from a study of post-analysis software for immune sequencing data. About the study: Multiple sclerosis in the patients followed relapsing-remitting, secondary progressive and progressive-relapsing courses.

Every TCR beta cDNA library bore unique molecular identifiers. MiXCR, run by TCRdb on the PCR reads, gives a single entry per CDR3 protein. The table includes about 770,000 distinct CDR3 sequences, around 46% detected once. General study results and limits: By F measure, strong co-clustering occurred among samples prepared in the same batch. Among multiple sclerosis patients, normalized Chao1 diversity was significantly below that of controls.

To note about this clonotype: Antigen unknown.

Material: blood. This clonotype originated in a girl aged 10 to 17 with multiple sclerosis.

This CDR3 is CASSQGTSGSGTQYF. The CDR3 DNA follows: TGCGCCAGCAGCCAAGGAACTAGCGGGAGTGGTACGCAGTATTTT. The rearrangement joins TRBV5-1 to TRBJ2-3; TRBD2 matches 11 bases. The germline CDR1 and CDR2 sequences are SGHRS and YFSETQ. The V and J ends lost 4 bases and 8 bases, in that order; junction bases with no gene match: 9. The CDR3 is 15 residues long.